These 9 T cell receptor beta chains were sequenced from one sample in a study of T cell responses to AZD1222 COVID-19 vaccine. Assay used: immunoSEQ multiplex PCR; TCRdb lists only in-frame clones, some missing. Among about 99,000 clones, over 85% were seen once, and the ten largest hold over 9.5%. The sample in question was peripheral blood, obtained on day 0 of AZD1222 vaccination. The receptors stem from an adult in good health.

The V gene is TRBV10-3, the J gene TRBJ2-1, with TRBD1 matching 9 bases. The CDR3 has 15 amino acids. Germline trimming cut 2 bases from V and 3 bases from J; bases unmatched to any gene: 2. In germline, CDR1 is ENHRY, CDR2 SYGVKD. DNA of the CDR3: TGTGCCATCAGTGAGCCGGGACAGGGCTACAATGAGCAGTTCTTC. Translated, it gives CAISEPGQGYNEQFF.

In DNA, the CDR3 is TGTGCCAGCAGCTTAGTAGGTACTAGCACAGATACGCAGTATTTT. Translation: CASSLVGTSTDTQYF. The J gene is TRBJ2-3, the V gene TRBV7-9; D gene uncertain. The CDR3 extends over 15 amino acids. Trimming took off 1 base at V and 0 bases at J, with 8 bases between the two ends. The germline CDR1 and CDR2 sequences are SEHNR and FQNEAQ (reference sequence).

This clone occurred once. The chain carries TRBV10-3 and TRBJ1-2; D remains unclear. This CDR3 region has 12 residues. Per the germline V gene, CDR1 is ENHRY and CDR2 is SYGVKD. Deletions cut 3 bases from V and 4 bases from J, with 6 bases between. Here the CDR3 reads CAISDPPYGYTF. The CDR3 bases are TGTGCCATCAGTGACCCCCCCTATGGCTACACCTTC.

This chain links TRBV9 with TRBJ2-2, with a tentative D call TRBD2 (5 bases). There are 15 residues in the CDR3. Germline V CDR1 and CDR2: SGDLS, YYNGEE. The ends were cut back, 0 bases at V and 5 bases at J, with 11 bases in the middle. CDR3 sequence: CASSVEGAVTGELFF. The CDR3 nucleotides read TGTGCCAGCAGCGTAGAAGGAGCGGTAACCGGGGAGCTGTTTTTT.

This chain connects TRBV6-6 to TRBJ2-7, with no clear D. The CDR3 sequence is 15 residues long. Germline V gives CDR1 MNHNY, CDR2 SVGAGI (reference sequence). Trimming took 0 bases from V and 7 from J, leaving 16 bases between them. CDR3 sequence reads: CASSYSETLSEEQYF. The CDR3, as DNA: TGTGCCAGCAGTTACTCGGAGACGCTGTCAGAAGAGCAGTACTTC.

This clone has a handful of counts. The CDR3 sequence is CASSLVRSTAFF. The CDR3, as DNA: TGTGCCAGCAGCTTAGTCCGTTCGACCGCTTTCTTT. The J gene is TRBJ1-1, the V gene TRBV5-8; D call uncertain. CDR3 size: 12 residues. Trimming removed 2 bases from V and 11 bases from J, with 13 bases in between. CDR1 SGHTS and CDR2 YDEGEE come from the germline V gene.

The genes are TRBV7-2 and TRBJ1-2; D is possibly TRBD1 (6 bases). The CDR3 is made up of 15 amino acids. The V gene lost 1 base and the J gene lost 8 bases, with 17 bases spanning the gap. Germline loops: CDR1 SGHTA, CDR2 FQGNSA. CDR3 sequence reads: CASSLDNRELWGYTF. The CDR3 bases are TGTGCCAGCAGCTTAGACAACAGGGAGTTGTGGGGCTACACCTTC.

The CDR3 reads CASSFSPSQSYEQYF. DNA for the CDR3: TGTGCCAGCAGCTTTAGTCCATCACAATCCTACGAGCAGTACTTC. The gene calls are TRBV7-2 and TRBJ2-7; D gene unclear. The CDR3 covers 15 residues. In germline, CDR1 is SGHTA, CDR2 FQGNSA. The V gene lost 3 bases and the J gene lost 1 base, with 13 bases spanning the gap. Drawing the rest from reference TRBV7-2 and TRBJ2-7, the complete variable domain is GAGVSQSPSNKVTEKGKDVELRCDPISGHTALYWYRQSLGQGLEFLIYFQGNSAPDKSGLPSDRFSAERTGGSVSTLTIQRTQQEDSAVYLCASSFSPSQSYEQYFGPGTRLTVT.

J is TRBJ2-1 and V is TRBV12-5; 10 bases map to TRBD1. The CDR3 consists of 16 residues. V shed 0 bases, J shed 7 bases, and the junction held 6 bases outside the gene matches. The germline CDR1 and CDR2 sequences are LGHNT and FRNRAP. CDR3 protein: CASGLVLKGQGNEQFF. For the CDR3, the DNA is TGTGCTAGTGGTTTGGTACTTAAGGGACAGGGGAATGAGCAGTTCTTC.